Detailed here is one TCR beta chain. This CDR3 has 16 amino acids. Germline V gene lookup returns CDR1 PRHDT and CDR2 FYEKMQ (reference sequence). Trimming took 5 bases from V and 2 from J; bases not matched to a gene: 10. The data derive from a study of shared T cell receptors in the human thymus. The table came from immunoSEQ multiplex PCR; TCRdb's copy has only in-frame clones and leaves some out. The sample yields about 660,000 clones, approximately 88% seen once. This same sample was also part of a study on human thymus T cells.

This TCR came from a boy in the first two years of life with a congenital heart defect. The source material was thymocytes. The chain uses TRBV13 and TRBJ2-7; 9 positions agree with TRBD2. In DNA, the CDR3 is TGTGCCAGCAGCCCCCGTAGCGGGAGAACCGCCTACGAGCAGTACTTC. Its protein product is CASSPRSGRTAYEQYF.